The 12 T cell receptor beta chains presented below share a single source sample, sequenced in a study of blood T cell repertoires in COVID-19. Libraries were prepared by immunoSEQ multiplex PCR; TCRdb keeps only in-frame clonotypes and omits some of them. The sample lists roughly 35,000 clones, around four fifths occurring once. The specimen was peripheral blood. All receptors come from an elderly man with acute or convalescent COVID-19.

The chain employs TRBV7-9 and TRBJ2-7; tentatively, D is TRBD1 (5 bases). The CDR3 length is 16 residues. Germline values: CDR1 SEHNR, CDR2 FQNEAQ (reference sequence). Trimming removed 2 bases from V and 3 bases from J, with 17 bases in between. CDR3 sequence: CASSLSVGQGHYEQYF. CDR3 coding DNA: TGTGCCAGCAGCTTAAGTGTCGGGCAGGGCCACTACGAGCAGTACTTC.

The J gene is TRBJ1-2, the V gene TRBV10-3; 7 positions agree with TRBD1. This CDR3 has 14 amino acids. The V segment lost 6 bases and the J segment 0 bases; nucleotides outside the gene matches: 4. Per germline, CDR1 ENHRY and CDR2 SYGVKD. Here the CDR3 reads CAIRDQGANYGYTF. CDR3 DNA sequence: TGTGCCATCAGAGATCAGGGGGCTAACTATGGCTACACCTTC.

This chain connects TRBV12-3 or TRBV12-4 to TRBJ1-1; 7 bases are a match to TRBD1. J was trimmed by 1 base and V by 10 bases; bases with no gene match: 3. The CDR3 contains 12 residues. The CDR3 DNA reads TGTGCCACCCAGGGGGAGAACACTGAAGCTTTCTTT. It yields the protein CATQGENTEAFF.

This chain uses TRBV12-5 with TRBJ2-5; D is undetermined. The germline V gene encodes CDR1 LGHNT and CDR2 FRNRAP. Between the trimmed V and J ends, which lost 8 bases and 0 bases, there was a span of 10 bases. The CDR3 has 13 residues. CDR3 sequence (DNA): TGTGCTAGTTCAAGACTGAACCAAGAGACCCAGTACTTC. Residues: CASSRLNQETQYF.

This clone came up once. V usage is TRBV29-1 and J usage is TRBJ2-5; unclear D gene. CDR3 length: 13 amino acids. The germline V gene has CDR1 SQVTM and CDR2 ANQGSEA. Trimming removed 1 base at V and 6 bases at J, with 12 bases between. CDR3 DNA sequence: TGCAGCGTTGAAGGGTTAGAGCGAAAGACCCAGTACTTC. This gives the protein CSVEGLERKTQYF.

The chain couples TRBV7-2 to TRBJ2-1; 7 nucleotides align to TRBD2. With 3 bases clipped from V and 2 bases from J, the junction kept 4 bases outside the gene matches. The germline gives CDR1 SGHTA, CDR2 FQGNSA. The CDR3 consists of 15 residues. The CDR3 coding sequence is TGTGCCAGCAGCTTCGTCCGGGGGGCCTACAATGAGCAGTTCTTC. This gives the protein CASSFVRGAYNEQFF.

The chain is built from TRBV7-2 and TRBJ2-1, with 8 bases matching TRBD1. The germline V gene has CDR1 SGHTA and CDR2 FQGNSA. V lost 5 bases, J lost 5 bases, and 2 bases stayed unmatched. The CDR3 is 13 residues long. The CDR3 sequence is CASSLDRDNEQFF. Here the CDR3 DNA reads TGTGCCAGCAGCCTGGACAGGGACAATGAGCAGTTCTTC.

The gene calls are TRBV6-5 and TRBJ1-5; 7 nucleotides line up with TRBD1. V lost 6 bases to trimming and J lost 0 bases; unmatched junction nucleotides: 5. The V gene's germline CDR1 is MNHEY and CDR2 SVGAGI. The CDR3 totals 15 residues. The CDR3 DNA reads as TGTGCCAGCAGCATGGGACAGTATAGCAATCAGCCCCAGCATTTT. It codes for CASSMGQYSNQPQHF.

V and J are TRBV9 and TRBJ2-2, with D uncertain. Trimming cost V 0 bases and J 0 bases, with 6 bases left between them. The V gene's germline CDR1 is SGDLS and CDR2 YYNGEE. The CDR3 has 15 amino acids. The CDR3 DNA reads as TGTGCCAGCAGCGTAGGGCAGTCGAACACCGGGGAGCTGTTTTTT. It translates to CASSVGQSNTGELFF. The variable domain in full, with the rest retrieved from reference TRBV9 and TRBJ2-2, is DSGVTQTPKHLITATGQRVTLRCSPRSGDLSVYWYQQSLDQGLQFLIQYYNGEERAKGNILERFSAQQFPDLHSELNLSSLELGDSALYFCASSVGQSNTGELFFGEGSRLTVL.

The J gene is TRBJ2-3, the V gene TRBV19; tentatively, D is TRBD1 (6 bases). The CDR3 is 15 residues long. V lost 7 bases and J lost 5, with 19 bases in between. Germline CDR1 and CDR2: LNHDA and SQIVND (reference sequence). For the CDR3, the DNA is TGTGCCAGTACTCAACAGGGCCTAGTGGTAGATACGCAGTATTTT. This codes for CASTQQGLVVDTQYF. Filled out from reference TRBV19 and TRBJ2-3, the complete variable domain reads DGGITQSPKYLFRKEGQNVTLSCEQNLNHDAMYWYRQDPGQGLRLIYYSQIVNDFQKGDIAEGYSVSREKKESFPLTVTSAQKNPTAFYLCASTQQGLVVDTQYFGPGTRLTVL.

The rearrangement joins TRBV6-5 to TRBJ1-5, with a possible D match to TRBD1 (5 bases). Germline CDR1 MNHEY, CDR2 SVGAGI. The CDR3 has 13 residues. The V end was cut by 8 bases, the J end by 2 bases, with 10 bases between. CDR3 nucleotides: TGTGCCAGCGGGGGAGGGGGCAATCAGCCCCAGCATTTT. This encodes CASGGGGNQPQHF.

The chain uses TRBV24-1 and TRBJ1-5; tentative D call: TRBD1 (5 bases). Per the germline V gene, CDR1 is KGHDR and CDR2 is SFDVKD. The CDR3 runs to 14 residues. V shed 6 bases and J shed 6 bases, with 14 bases lying between them. CDR3 DNA sequence: TGTGCCACCAGTCCTTCGGGGGTGGCTCAGCCCCAGCATTTT. Protein: CATSPSGVAQPQHF.